This T cell receptor (beta chain) was sequenced for a study of T cells after yellow fever vaccination. 5'RACE template switching produced TCR cDNA carrying a universal primer site and UMIs. TCRdb ran MiXCR on the 5' RACE reads and lists one entry per CDR3 protein. The sample lists more than 110,000 distinct CDR3 sequences, under 7% occurring once. The length of the CDR3 is 15 residues. Germline CDR1 is MNHEY and CDR2 is SVGEGT. Trimming removed 4 bases from V and 0 bases from J, with 10 bases in between. This clonotype appeared many times. This receptor was taken from a man aged 25-40 years who received the YFV17D yellow fever vaccine. The rearrangement links TRBV6-2 or TRBV6-3 to TRBJ2-1, with D possibly called TRBD1 or TRBD2 (5 bases each). This material consisted of CD4+ T cells sorted from PBMCs, taken 10 days after the yellow fever booster vaccination. The CDR3 DNA follows: TGTGCCAGCAGTTGGGGGAGCAGCTCCTACAATGAGCAGTTCTTC. Amino acids: CASSWGSSSYNEQFF.